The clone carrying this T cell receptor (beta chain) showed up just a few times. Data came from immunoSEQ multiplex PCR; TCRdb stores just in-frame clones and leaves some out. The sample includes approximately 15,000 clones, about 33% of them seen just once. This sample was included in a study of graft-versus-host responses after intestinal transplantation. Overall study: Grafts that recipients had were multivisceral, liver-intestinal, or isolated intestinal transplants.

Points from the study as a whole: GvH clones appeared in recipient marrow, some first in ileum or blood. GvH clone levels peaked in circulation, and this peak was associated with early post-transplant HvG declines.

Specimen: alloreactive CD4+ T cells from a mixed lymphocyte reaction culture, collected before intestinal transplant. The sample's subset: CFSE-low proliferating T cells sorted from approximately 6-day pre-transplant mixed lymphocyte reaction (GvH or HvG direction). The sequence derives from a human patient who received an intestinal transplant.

CDR3: CAWSSSRDSPFYSNQPQHF. The CDR3 DNA reads as TGTGCCTGGAGTTCCTCCCGGGACAGTCCCTTTTATAGCAATCAGCCCCAGCATTTT. The chain uses TRBV30 and TRBJ1-5; the match to TRBD1 covers 7 bases. V trimming: 2 bases; J trimming: 0 bases; junction bases outside the gene matches: 16. The V gene's germline CDR1 is GTSNPN and CDR2 SVGIG (reference sequence). This CDR3 comprises 19 residues.